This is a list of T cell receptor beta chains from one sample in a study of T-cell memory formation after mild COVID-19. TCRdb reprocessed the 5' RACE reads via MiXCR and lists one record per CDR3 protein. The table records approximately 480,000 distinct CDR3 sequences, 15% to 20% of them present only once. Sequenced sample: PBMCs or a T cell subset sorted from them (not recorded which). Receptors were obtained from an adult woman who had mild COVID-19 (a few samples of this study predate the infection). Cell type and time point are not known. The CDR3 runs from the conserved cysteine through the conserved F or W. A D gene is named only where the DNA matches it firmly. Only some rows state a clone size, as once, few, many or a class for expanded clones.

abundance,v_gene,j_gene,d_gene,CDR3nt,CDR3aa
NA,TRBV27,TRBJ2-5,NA,TGTGCCAGCAGTTTGGCACGCTTGGAGACCCAGTACTTC,CASSLARLETQYF
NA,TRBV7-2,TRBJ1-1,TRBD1,TGTGCCACCGGACAGGGGGCAAACTGGGTTAACACTGAAGCTTTCTTT,CATGQGANWVNTEAFF
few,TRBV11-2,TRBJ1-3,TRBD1,TGTGCCAGCAGCTCCCCCGACAGGGCTGGAAACACCATATATTTT,CASSSPDRAGNTIYF
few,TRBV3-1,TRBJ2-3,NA,TGTGCCAGCACCCCGGGACGAGGTAGCTCGCATACGCAGTATTTT,CASTPGRGSSHTQYF
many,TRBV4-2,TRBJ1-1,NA,TGTGCCAGCAGCCCGGGGCAGGGATCGGGTTACACTGAAGCTTTCTTT,CASSPGQGSGYTEAFF
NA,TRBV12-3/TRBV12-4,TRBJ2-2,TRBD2,TGTGCCAGCAGCCTGGGACTAGCGGGGGGGCACACCGGGGAGCTGTTTTTT,CASSLGLAGGHTGELFF
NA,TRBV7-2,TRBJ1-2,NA,TGTGCCAGCAGCTACTCGGGGGCCAATGGCTACACCTTC,CASSYSGANGYTF
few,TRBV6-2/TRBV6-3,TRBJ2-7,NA,TGTGCCAGCATCATCCGGGACGGGACCTACGAGCAGTACTTC,CASIIRDGTYEQYF
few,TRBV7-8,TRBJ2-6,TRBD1,TGTGCCAGCAGCTTAGCAGGGACAGGGGGGACCTGGGCCAACGTCCTGACTTTC,CASSLAGTGGTWANVLTF
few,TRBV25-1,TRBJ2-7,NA,TGTGCCAGCAGTGACAGGGCCTCCTACGAGCAGTACTTC,CASSDRASYEQYF
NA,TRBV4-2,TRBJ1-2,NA,TGTGCCAGCAGCATGAAGGGGGACGGGGGCTACACCTTC,CASSMKGDGGYTF
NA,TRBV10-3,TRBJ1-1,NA,TGTGCCACCAGAAACGGGCCAGGGTCCCGGGAAGCTTTCTTT,CATRNGPGSREAFF
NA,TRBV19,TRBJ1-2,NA,TGTGCCAGTAGTATTGACGGACGCTATGGCTACACCTTC,CASSIDGRYGYTF
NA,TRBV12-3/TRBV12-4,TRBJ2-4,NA,TGTGCCAGCAGCTTCTCGACCCGTGGGGACATTCAGTACTTC,CASSFSTRGDIQYF
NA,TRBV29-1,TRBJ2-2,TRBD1,TGCAGCGTTGAGCTATGGACAGGTGCTCACCCCGGGGAGCTGTTTTTT,CSVELWTGAHPGELFF
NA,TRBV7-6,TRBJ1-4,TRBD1,TGTGCCAGCACTCCCGACAGGGGAGTCGAAAAACTGTTTTTT,CASTPDRGVEKLFF
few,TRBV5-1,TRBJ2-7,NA,TGCGCCAGCAGTGAGGGGGGTACCTACGAGCAGTACTTC,CASSEGGTYEQYF
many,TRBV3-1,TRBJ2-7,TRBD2,TGTGCCAGCAGCCAGAGTAGCGGGGTCTACGAGCAGTACTTC,CASSQSSGVYEQYF
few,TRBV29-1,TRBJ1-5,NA,TGCAGCGTTGACATGGGGGGGCCCAATCAGCCCCAGCATTTT,CSVDMGGPNQPQHF
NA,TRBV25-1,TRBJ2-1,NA,TGTGCCAGCAGTGAATTGGGACGCCTAACGGTCTACAATGAGCAGTTCTTC,CASSELGRLTVYNEQFF
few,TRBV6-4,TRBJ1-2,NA,TGTGCCAGCAGTGAATCACAGACCAACTATGGCTACACCTTC,CASSESQTNYGYTF
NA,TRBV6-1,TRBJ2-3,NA,TGTGCCAGCCCCCATCGGGAGACAGATACGCAGTATTTT,CASPHRETDTQYF
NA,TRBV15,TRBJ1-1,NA,TGTGCCACCAGCAGAAACCAGAACACTGAAGCTTTCTTT,CATSRNQNTEAFF
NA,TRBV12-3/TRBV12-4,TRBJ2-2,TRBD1,TGTGCCAGCAGAGAACAGGGGCCGATCACCGGGGAGCTGTTTTTT,CASREQGPITGELFF
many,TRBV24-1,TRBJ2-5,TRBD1,TGTGCCACCAGTGATCGGGACAGACACCAAGAGACCCAGTACTTC,CATSDRDRHQETQYF
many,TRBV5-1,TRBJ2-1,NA,TGCGCCAGCAGCTTGGGGGGTCTCAGGTACAATGAGCAGTTCTTC,CASSLGGLRYNEQFF
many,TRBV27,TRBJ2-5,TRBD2,TGTGCCAGCAGGACACTAGCGGGGGACCAAGAGACCCAGTACTTC,CASRTLAGDQETQYF
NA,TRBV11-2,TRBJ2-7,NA,TGTGCCAGCAGCTTAGGCTCCTCGGGCGAGCAGTACTTC,CASSLGSSGEQYF
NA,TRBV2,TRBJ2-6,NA,TGTGCCAGCAGCGCAGGGTTTGGGGCCAACGTCCTGACTTTC,CASSAGFGANVLTF
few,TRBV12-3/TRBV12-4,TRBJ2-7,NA,TGTGCCAGCAGTTTTGGGGATTCGGACGAGCAGTACTTC,CASSFGDSDEQYF
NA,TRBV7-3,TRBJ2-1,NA,TGTGCCAGCATCCGACTTCGCGGGGGCAGTAATGAGCAGTTCTTC,CASIRLRGGSNEQFF
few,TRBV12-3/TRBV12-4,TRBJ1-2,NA,TGTGCCAGCAGTCCAGACCTGGGAACTTACTATGGCTACACCTTC,CASSPDLGTYYGYTF
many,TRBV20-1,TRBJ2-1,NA,TGCAGTGTTCGACGGGGACACGATGAGCAGTTCTTC,CSVRRGHDEQFF
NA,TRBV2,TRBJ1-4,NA,TGTGCCAGCAGTTCCACGAGGGCAACTAATGAAAAACTGTTTTTT,CASSSTRATNEKLFF
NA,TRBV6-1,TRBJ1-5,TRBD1,TGTGCCAGCAGTTTTCGACAGGGAGAATCTTATAGCAATCAGCCCCAGCATTTT,CASSFRQGESYSNQPQHF
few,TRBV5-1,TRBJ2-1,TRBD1,TGCGCCAGCAGCTCCGGGACAGGGGCGCAGTTCTTC,CASSSGTGAQFF
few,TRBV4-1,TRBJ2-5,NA,TGCGCCAGCAGCCAAGAAAGAAGCGGACTGGCGAAGACCCAGTACTTC,CASSQERSGLAKTQYF
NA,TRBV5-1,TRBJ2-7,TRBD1,TGCGCCAGCAGCCAGGGGACAGACATTCCTTACGAGCAGTACTTC,CASSQGTDIPYEQYF
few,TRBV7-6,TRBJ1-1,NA,TGTGCCAGCAGCTCCAGCGTCGGGCCATGGACTGAAGCTTTCTTT,CASSSSVGPWTEAFF
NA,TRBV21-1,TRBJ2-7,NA,TGTGCCAGCACCCTGACAGGGGTTATCTACGAGCAGTACTTC,CASTLTGVIYEQYF
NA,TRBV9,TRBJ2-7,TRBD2,TGTGCCAGCAGCTCGGGGACTAGCGGGAGTTTCTACGAGCAGTACTTC,CASSSGTSGSFYEQYF
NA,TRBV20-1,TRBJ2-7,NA,TGCAGTGCTAGAGTCCCGGGGAGGAGCTCCTACGAGCAGTACTTC,CSARVPGRSSYEQYF
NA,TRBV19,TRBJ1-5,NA,TGTGCCAGTAGTTTCTGCAACTGTGGTCAGCCCCAGCATTTT,CASSFCNCGQPQHF
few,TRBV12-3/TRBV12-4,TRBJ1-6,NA,TGTGCCAGCAGCCCAATGGGGAGTAATTCACCCCTCCACTTT,CASSPMGSNSPLHF